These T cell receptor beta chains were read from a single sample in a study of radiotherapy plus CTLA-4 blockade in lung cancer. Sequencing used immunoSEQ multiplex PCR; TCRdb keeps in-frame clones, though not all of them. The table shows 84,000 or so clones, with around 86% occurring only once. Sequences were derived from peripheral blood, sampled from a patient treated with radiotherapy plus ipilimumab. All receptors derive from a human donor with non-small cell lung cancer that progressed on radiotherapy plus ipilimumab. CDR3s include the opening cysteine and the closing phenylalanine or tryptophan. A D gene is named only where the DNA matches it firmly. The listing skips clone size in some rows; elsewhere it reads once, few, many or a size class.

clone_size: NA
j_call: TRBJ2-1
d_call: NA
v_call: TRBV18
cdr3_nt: TGTGCCAGCTCACCACTGAGAACGAATGAGCAGTTCTTC
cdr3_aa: CASSPLRTNEQFF

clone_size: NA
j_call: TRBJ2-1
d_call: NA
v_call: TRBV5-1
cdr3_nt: TGCGCCAGCAGATCAACAGGTAGGGGTGAGCAGTTCTTC
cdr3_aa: CASRSTGRGEQFF

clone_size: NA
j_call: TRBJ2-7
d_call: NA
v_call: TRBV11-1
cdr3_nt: TGTGCCAGCAGCTTTGGGGCGGGGCCTTATCGTGAGCAGTACTTC
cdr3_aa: CASSFGAGPYREQYF

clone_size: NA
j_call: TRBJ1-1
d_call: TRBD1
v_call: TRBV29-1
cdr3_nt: TGCAGCGTTAGCCTACTCGGGACAGTGAACACTGAAGCTTTCTTT
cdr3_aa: CSVSLLGTVNTEAFF

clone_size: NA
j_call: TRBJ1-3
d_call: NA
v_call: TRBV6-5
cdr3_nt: TGTGCCAGCAGTTTAGGGGCCTCTGGAAACACCATATATTTT
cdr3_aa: CASSLGASGNTIYF

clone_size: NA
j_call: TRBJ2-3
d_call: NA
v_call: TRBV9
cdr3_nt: TGTGCCAGCAGCGTAGTTCGGGCTACAGATACGCAGTATTTT
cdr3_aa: CASSVVRATDTQYF

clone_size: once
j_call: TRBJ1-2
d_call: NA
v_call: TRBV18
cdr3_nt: TGTGCCAGCTCACCAATCCGCAGGGAGGATGGCTACACCTTC
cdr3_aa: CASSPIRREDGYTF

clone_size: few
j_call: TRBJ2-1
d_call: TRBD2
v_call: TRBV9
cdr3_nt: TGTGCCAGCAGCGTAGTGACTAGCGGGAGGGTCGGTGAGCAGTTCTTC
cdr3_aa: CASSVVTSGRVGEQFF

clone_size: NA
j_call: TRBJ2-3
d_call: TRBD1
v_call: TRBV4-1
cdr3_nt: TGCGCCAGCAGCTTACAGGGGGCTAGCACAGATACGCAGTATTTT
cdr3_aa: CASSLQGASTDTQYF

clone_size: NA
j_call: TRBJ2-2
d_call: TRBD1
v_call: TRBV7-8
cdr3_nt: TGTGCCAGCAGCTTATCTGGGACAGGAGACACCGGGGAGCTGTTTTTT
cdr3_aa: CASSLSGTGDTGELFF

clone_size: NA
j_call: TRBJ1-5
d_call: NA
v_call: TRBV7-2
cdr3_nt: TGTGCCAGCAGCACACAGCTGGGCGCGGTTCAGCCCCAGCATTTT
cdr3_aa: CASSTQLGAVQPQHF

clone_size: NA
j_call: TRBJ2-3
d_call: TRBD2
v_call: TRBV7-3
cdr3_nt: TGTGCCAGCAGCCCCCTAGCGGGCCAGCCCTACACAGATACGCAGTATTTT
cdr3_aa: CASSPLAGQPYTDTQYF

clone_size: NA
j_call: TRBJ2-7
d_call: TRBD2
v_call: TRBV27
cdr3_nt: TGTGCCAGCAGTGAAGCCGGGACTAGCGGCTACGAGCAGTACTTC
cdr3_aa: CASSEAGTSGYEQYF

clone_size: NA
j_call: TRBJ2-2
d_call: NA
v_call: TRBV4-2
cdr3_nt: TGTGCCAGCAGCCAAGATAGGGGACCCCCTCAGGGGCTGTTTTTT
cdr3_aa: CASSQDRGPPQGLFF

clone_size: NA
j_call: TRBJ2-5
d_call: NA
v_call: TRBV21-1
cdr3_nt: TGTGCCAGCATGGAGGTAGAGACCCAGTACTTC
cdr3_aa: CASMEVETQYF

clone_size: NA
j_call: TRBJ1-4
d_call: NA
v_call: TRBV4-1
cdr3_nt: TGCGCCAGCAGCCAAGGAAGCAGGTTTTTGGATAATGAAAAACTGTTTTTT
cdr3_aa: CASSQGSRFLDNEKLFF

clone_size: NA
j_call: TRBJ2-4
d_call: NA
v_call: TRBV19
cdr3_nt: TGTGCCAGTAGTACAGGGTGGGGCAAAAACATTCAGTACTTC
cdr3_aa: CASSTGWGKNIQYF

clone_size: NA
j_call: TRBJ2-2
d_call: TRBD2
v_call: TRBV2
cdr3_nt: TGTGCCAGCACCGTCGAAGCGGGGGTCAACACCGGGGAGCTGTTTTTT
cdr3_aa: CASTVEAGVNTGELFF

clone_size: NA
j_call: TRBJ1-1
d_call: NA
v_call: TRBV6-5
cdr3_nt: TGTGCCAGCAGTTACTCGCTGGGAAACACTGAAGCTTTCTTT
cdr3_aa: CASSYSLGNTEAFF

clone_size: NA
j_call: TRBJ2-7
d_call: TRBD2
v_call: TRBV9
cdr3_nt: TGTGCCAGCGGTAGCGGGACATCCTACGAGCAGTACTTC
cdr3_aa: CASGSGTSYEQYF

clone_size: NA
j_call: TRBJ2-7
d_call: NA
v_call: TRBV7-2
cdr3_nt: TGTGCCAGCAGCTTAGGGGTGCACGAGCAGTACTTC
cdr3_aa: CASSLGVHEQYF

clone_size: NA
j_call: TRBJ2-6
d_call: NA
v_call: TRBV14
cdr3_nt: TGTGCCAGCAGCCTAGGCTCTGGGGCCAACGTCCTGACTTTC
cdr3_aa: CASSLGSGANVLTF

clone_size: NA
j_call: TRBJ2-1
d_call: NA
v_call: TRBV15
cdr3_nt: TGTGCCATCTCTGTCGGACTTAGCTCCTACAATGAGCAGTTCTTC
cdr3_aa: CAISVGLSSYNEQFF

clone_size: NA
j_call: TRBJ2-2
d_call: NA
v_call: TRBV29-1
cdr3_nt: TGCAGCGTTGCCAGGGCGGCCGGGGAGCTGTTTTTT
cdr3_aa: CSVARAAGELFF

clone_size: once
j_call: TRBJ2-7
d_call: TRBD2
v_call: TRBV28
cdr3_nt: TGTGCCAGCAGTTCAAGGACTAGCGGGGGGGCTCGCGCTTACGAGCAGTACTTC
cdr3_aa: CASSSRTSGGARAYEQYF